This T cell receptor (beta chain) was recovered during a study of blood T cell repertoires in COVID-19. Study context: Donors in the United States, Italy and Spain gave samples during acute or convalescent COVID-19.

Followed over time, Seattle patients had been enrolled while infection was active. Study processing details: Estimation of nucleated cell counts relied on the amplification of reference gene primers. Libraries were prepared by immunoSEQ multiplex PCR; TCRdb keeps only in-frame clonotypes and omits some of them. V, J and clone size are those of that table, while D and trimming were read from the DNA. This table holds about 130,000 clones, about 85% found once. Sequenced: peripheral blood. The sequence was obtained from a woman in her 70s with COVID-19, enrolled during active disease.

The CDR3 DNA follows: TGTGCCAGAGGGGTGGGGGCCGCCTACGAGCAGTACTTC. Translated, it gives CARGVGAAYEQYF. The chain links TRBV2 to TRBJ2-7; weak D call: TRBD1 (6 bases). Germline CDR1 and CDR2: SNHLY and FYNNEI. This CDR3 is built from 13 residues. The germline V and J ends were trimmed by 9 bases and 2 bases, with 14 bases remaining between them.